Below are 30 T cell receptor beta chains sequenced from a single sample in a study of blood T cell repertoires in COVID-19. TCRdb keeps only in-frame clones here, not all; method: immunoSEQ multiplex PCR. In the table there are tens of thousands of clones, around four fifths of which are singletons. Sequences were obtained from peripheral blood. The receptors shown here come from a man between 45 and 60 years old with active COVID-19.

This sequence joins TRBV27 and TRBJ2-5; TRBD1 matches 10 bases. V lost 5 bases, J lost 4 bases, and 4 bases stayed unmatched. Germline V CDR1 and CDR2: MNHEY, SMNVEV (reference sequence). The CDR3 totals 14 residues. The CDR3 spells CASSPRDRGETQYF. The CDR3 DNA reads as TGTGCCAGCAGTCCCCGGGACAGGGGAGAGACCCAGTACTTC.

The chain carries TRBV28 and TRBJ2-3, with TRBD1 matching 10 bases. V lost 5 bases, J lost 5 bases, and 4 bases stayed unmatched. The CDR3 sequence is 14 residues long. Germline lookup yields CDR1 MDHEN and CDR2 SYDVKM. The CDR3, as DNA: TGTGCCAGCAGTCCGGACAGGGGGATAGATACGCAGTATTTT. Encoded protein: CASSPDRGIDTQYF.

The rearrangement joins TRBV4-2 to TRBJ2-3; 9 bases are shared with TRBD2. Germline CDR1 and CDR2: LGHNA and YNFKEQ. This CDR3 comprises 17 residues. With 1 base clipped from V and 2 bases from J, the junction kept 7 bases outside the gene matches. This CDR3 reads CASSQGGSGGSTDTQYF. The CDR3 region has the DNA TGTGCCAGCAGCCAAGGTGGGAGCGGGGGGTCCACAGATACGCAGTATTTT.

In DNA, the CDR3 is TGTGCCAGCAGTGCGGGACAGGTCGCCCCGTCGGAGCTGTTTTTT. This encodes CASSAGQVAPSELFF. The chain carries TRBV2 and TRBJ2-2, with 8 positions matching TRBD1. The ends lost 4 bases at V and 10 bases at J; junction bases unmatched: 11. This CDR3 comprises 15 residues. The germline V gene encodes CDR1 SNHLY and CDR2 FYNNEI.

The chain combines TRBV3-1 (or the pseudogene TRBV3-2) with TRBJ2-2, with 12 nucleotides matching TRBD1. Trimming cost V 4 bases and J 13 bases; bases outside gene matches: 7. The CDR3 runs to 14 residues. CDR1 and CDR2 (germline): LGHDT, YNNKEL (reference sequence). DNA for the CDR3: TGTGCCAGCAGCCCGGGACAGGGGGCGCGTGGGCTGTTTTTT. It specifies CASSPGQGARGLFF.

J is TRBJ2-6 and V is TRBV25-1; the D is unclear. The CDR3 consists of 14 residues. V was trimmed by 3 bases and J by 4 bases, leaving 7 bases between them. Germline-derived CDR1 and CDR2 are MGHDK and SYGVNS. The chain's CDR3 is CASSDNSGANVLTF. DNA for the CDR3: TGTGCCAGCAGTGACAATTCCGGGGCCAACGTCCTGACTTTC. The complete variable domain, with remaining parts taken from reference TRBV25-1 and TRBJ2-6, reads EADIYQTPRYLVIGTGKKITLECSQTMGHDKMYWYQQDPGMELHLIHYSYGVNSTEKGDLSSESTVSRIRTEHFPLTLESARPSHTSQYLCASSDNSGANVLTFGAGSRLTVL.

The chain employs TRBV7-9 and TRBJ2-3; maybe TRBD2 (5 bases). In germline, CDR1 is SEHNR, CDR2 FQNEAQ (reference sequence). This CDR3 comprises 16 residues. Between the trimmed V and J ends, which lost 1 base and 4 bases, there was a span of 15 bases. The CDR3 bases are TGTGCCAGCAGCTTAGGGTCGGACTGGTTGGCAGATACGCAGTATTTT. It encodes CASSLGSDWLADTQYF.

This chain links TRBV18 with TRBJ1-2, with D perhaps matching TRBD1 (5 bases). Trimming cost V 3 bases and J 2 bases, with 10 bases left between them. Per the germline V gene, CDR1 is KGHSH and CDR2 is LQKENI. The CDR3 sequence is 14 residues long. The CDR3, as DNA: TGTGCCAGCTCACCCCGGGGGTTAAACTATGGCTACACCTTC. Translated: CASSPRGLNYGYTF.

Concerning this clone itself: A read error may account for a junction end that differs from germline. The rearrangement links TRBV7-9 to TRBJ1-5; maybe TRBD1 (6 bases). The CDR3 length is 15 residues. Germline values: CDR1 SEHNR, CDR2 FQNEAQ (reference sequence). This CDR3 is CASSLAGADNQPQHF. The DNA for the CDR3 is TGTGCCAGCAGCCTAGCGGGGGCGGACAATCAGCCCCAGCATTTT.

The chain has TRBV27 and TRBJ1-1; 8 nucleotides align to TRBD1. With V trimmed by 5 bases and J by 4 bases, 6 bases remained unmatched. Per the germline V gene, CDR1 is MNHEY and CDR2 is SMNVEV (reference sequence). The CDR3 sequence is 14 residues long. Here the CDR3 DNA reads TGTGCCAGCAGTCCGCGGACAGGGTTCACTGAAGCTTTCTTT. Amino acid sequence: CASSPRTGFTEAFF.

V gene TRBV19 combines with J gene TRBJ1-1; 10 bases fit TRBD1. The CDR3 runs to 15 residues. V shed 1 base and J 2 bases; nucleotides not matched to a gene: 1. Germline lookup yields CDR1 LNHDA and CDR2 SQIVND (reference sequence). The CDR3 nucleotides are TGTGCCAGTAGTATAGGACAGGGGGCCAACACTGAAGCTTTCTTT. This sequence encodes CASSIGQGANTEAFF.

This clone appeared once. The chain joins TRBV7-8 to TRBJ2-5; D is perhaps TRBD2 (6 bases). V was shortened by 0 bases and J by 9 bases, with 14 bases between the two germline ends. The CDR3 sequence is 14 residues long. Per germline, CDR1 SGHVS and CDR2 FQNEAQ. The CDR3 nucleotides are TGTGCCAGCAGCTTAGCGCTCGGGCGGGGACCCCAGTACTTC. As protein: CASSLALGRGPQYF.

Only one count was recorded for this clone. The chain recombines TRBV28 with TRBJ1-3; D ambiguous. The CDR3 length is 15 residues. Per the germline V gene, CDR1 is MDHEN and CDR2 is SYDVKM. V dropped 4 bases and J dropped 0 bases, with 10 bases sitting between them. In DNA form, the CDR3 reads TGTGCCAGCAGTTCGGGAGAGAGCTCTGGAAACACCATATATTTT. This sequence encodes CASSSGESSGNTIYF.

This clone was seen just once. J is TRBJ1-2 and V is TRBV2; TRBD1 matches 7 bases. Trimming cost V 1 base and J 8 bases; bases outside gene matches: 7. Germline V gene sequence: CDR1 SNHLY, CDR2 FYNNEI. The CDR3 loop spans 14 amino acids. CDR3 bases: TGTGCCAGCAGTGAAGACCAGGGGGTTGGGGGCTACACCTTC. It specifies CASSEDQGVGGYTF.

This CDR3 reads CASSPTKGGWYEQYF. The CDR3 DNA reads TGTGCCAGCAGCCCCACAAAGGGAGGTTGGTACGAGCAGTACTTC. V gene TRBV5-4 combines with J gene TRBJ2-7; the D gene is possibly TRBD2 (6 bases). This CDR3 region has 15 residues. Germline V gene lookup returns CDR1 SGHNT and CDR2 YYREEE (reference sequence). The V gene lost 4 bases and the J gene lost 4 bases, with 18 bases spanning the gap.

This chain joins TRBV27 and TRBJ2-7, with unresolved D. Per germline, CDR1 MNHEY and CDR2 SMNVEV (reference sequence). The CDR3 spans 15 residues. Trimming took off 5 bases at V and 2 bases at J, with 16 bases between the two ends. The CDR3 DNA reads as TGTGCCAGCAGTGTACTTTCTTCAAAGACCTACGAGCAGTACTTC. This codes for CASSVLSSKTYEQYF.

The genes are TRBV7-3 and TRBJ2-5, with D perhaps matching TRBD1 (6 bases). The CDR3 is made up of 13 amino acids. Germline V gene sequence: CDR1 SGHTA, CDR2 FQGTGA. Trimming removed 5 bases from V and 1 base from J, with 8 bases in between. The CDR3 DNA follows: TGTGCCAGCAGCCAGGGGTCCCAAGAGACCCAGTACTTC. Protein: CASSQGSQETQYF.

This chain connects TRBV5-1 to TRBJ2-5; weak D call: TRBD2 (6 bases). V was trimmed by 1 base and J by 5 bases, leaving 12 bases between them. Germline CDR1 and CDR2: SGHRS and YFSETQ. The CDR3 is 14 amino acids. In nucleotides, the CDR3 is TGCGCCAGCAGCTTGTCGGGGGTAACTGAGACCCAGTACTTC. It specifies CASSLSGVTETQYF.

This chain links TRBV3-1 (or the pseudogene TRBV3-2) with TRBJ2-7; 10 bases agree with TRBD2. The germline gives CDR1 LGHDT, CDR2 YNNKEL (reference sequence). The J segment lost 2 bases and the V segment lost 5 bases, leaving 12 bases of the junction unmatched. The CDR3 has 17 amino acids. CDR3 sequence (DNA): TGTGCCAGCAGCGTTAGGACTAGCGGCCTGAGGACCTACGAGCAGTACTTC. Translated, it gives CASSVRTSGLRTYEQYF.

The gene calls are TRBV7-3 and TRBJ1-1; 7 bases map to TRBD1. The CDR3 runs to 15 residues. V lost 2 bases to trimming and J lost 1 base; unmatched junction nucleotides: 4. Germline V CDR1 and CDR2: SGHTA, FQGTGA. The CDR3 loop is CASSLAGTANTEAFF. The CDR3 bases are TGTGCCAGCAGCTTAGCCGGGACAGCGAACACTGAAGCTTTCTTT.

The rearrangement uses TRBV27 and TRBJ2-6, with 10 positions matching TRBD1. The CDR3 spans 17 residues. The junction had 7 bases not matched to a gene; V was cut back by 6 bases and J by 2 bases. Germline CDR1 MNHEY, CDR2 SMNVEV (reference sequence). The DNA of the CDR3 is TGTGCCAGCAGCCGGGACAGGGGAAAGGCTGGGGCCAACGTCCTGACTTTC. The encoded protein is CASSRDRGKAGANVLTF.

V gene TRBV2 combines with J gene TRBJ1-2; D may be TRBD1 (5 bases). This CDR3 comprises 16 residues. Germline loops: CDR1 SNHLY, CDR2 FYNNEI. V was pared by 2 bases and J by 1 base, with 14 bases between. CDR3 protein: CASSESDTYYNYGYTF. As DNA, the CDR3 is TGTGCCAGCAGTGAATCGGACACATATTATAACTATGGCTACACCTTC.

J is TRBJ2-5 and V is TRBV29-1, with D possibly matching TRBD2 (5 bases). Trimming pared 1 base from V and 4 bases from J, leaving 13 bases between. Germline V lookup: CDR1 SQVTM, CDR2 ANQGSEA. This CDR3 has 14 residues. The DNA of the CDR3 is TGCAGCGTTGAAGTAGGAGGCGGGTCAGAGACCCAGTACTTC. This translates into CSVEVGGGSETQYF.

The chain combines TRBV28 with TRBJ1-2; maybe TRBD1 (5 bases). Germline V CDR1 and CDR2: MDHEN, SYDVKM. This CDR3 comprises 14 residues. Trimming stripped 4 bases from V and 1 base from J, with 10 bases between. Here the CDR3 reads CASSYGRDNYGYTF. CDR3 coding DNA: TGTGCCAGCAGTTACGGCAGGGATAACTATGGCTACACCTTC.

The V and J genes are TRBV7-3 and TRBJ2-5; a possible D gene is TRBD2 (5 bases). Trimming pared 1 base from V and 1 base from J, leaving 10 bases between. Germline V gives CDR1 SGHTA, CDR2 FQGTGA. This CDR3 has 15 amino acids. Here the CDR3 DNA reads TGTGCCAGCAGCTTAAGGCGGGCAAGCCAAGAGACCCAGTACTTC. It encodes CASSLRRASQETQYF.

The V call is TRBV6-2 or TRBV6-3, the J call TRBJ2-5; 8 bases agree with TRBD1. The CDR3 loop spans 17 amino acids. V dropped 5 bases and J dropped 1; count of bases not matched to a gene: 12. Germline lookup yields CDR1 MNHEY and CDR2 SVGEGT. Written as DNA, the CDR3 is TGTGCCAGCAGTCTCGGACAGGGCCAATCGACCCAAGAGACCCAGTACTTC. Translated, it gives CASSLGQGQSTQETQYF.

The rearrangement joins TRBV5-4 to TRBJ1-1, with D perhaps TRBD1 (5 bases). This CDR3 region has 15 residues. Per the germline V gene, CDR1 is SGHNT and CDR2 is YYREEE (reference sequence). Trimming cost V 0 bases and J 0 bases, with 9 bases left between them. CDR3: CASSLGGAVNTEAFF. Here the CDR3 DNA reads TGTGCCAGCAGCTTGGGTGGGGCCGTGAACACTGAAGCTTTCTTT.

The chain has TRBV23-1 and TRBJ1-5; maybe TRBD1 (5 bases). TRBV23-1 is sorted into the ORF group, with uncertain function. CDR3 size: 13 residues. V was trimmed by 7 bases and J by 5 bases, leaving 12 bases between them. Here the CDR3 DNA reads TGCGCCAGCAACCAGGGTTGGTATCAGCCCCAGCATTTT. Translated: CASNQGWYQPQHF.

V usage is TRBV7-8 and J usage is TRBJ1-5; 8 bases match TRBD1. V lost 1 base to trimming and J lost 7 bases; unmatched junction nucleotides: 6. CDR1 and CDR2 from the germline V gene are SGHVS and FQNEAQ. This CDR3 comprises 15 residues. The CDR3 DNA follows: TGTGCCAGCAGCTTAGGGATCAGGGGGCAACAGCCCCAGCATTTT. This codes for CASSLGIRGQQPQHF.

The V call is TRBV6-5, the J call TRBJ2-1; 9 nucleotides line up with TRBD1. Germline CDR1 and CDR2: MNHEY and SVGAGI. This CDR3 has 12 residues. The J segment lost 11 bases and the V segment lost 6 bases, leaving 5 bases of the junction unmatched. The CDR3 DNA reads TGTGCCAGCAGGGCGACAGGGGGACAGCAGTTCTTC. Its translation is CASRATGGQQFF.